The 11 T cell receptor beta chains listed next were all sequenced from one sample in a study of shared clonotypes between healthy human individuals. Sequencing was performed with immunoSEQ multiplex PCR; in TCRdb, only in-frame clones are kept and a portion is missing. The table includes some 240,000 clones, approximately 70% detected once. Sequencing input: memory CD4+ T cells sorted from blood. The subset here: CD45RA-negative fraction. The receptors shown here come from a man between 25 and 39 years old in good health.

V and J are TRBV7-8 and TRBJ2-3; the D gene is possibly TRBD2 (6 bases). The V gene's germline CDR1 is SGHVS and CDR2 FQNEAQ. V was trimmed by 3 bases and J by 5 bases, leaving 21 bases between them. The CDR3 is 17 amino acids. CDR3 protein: CASSFLGRQIGGDTQYF. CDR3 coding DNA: TGTGCCAGCAGCTTCTTAGGGCGCCAGATCGGGGGAGATACGCAGTATTTT.

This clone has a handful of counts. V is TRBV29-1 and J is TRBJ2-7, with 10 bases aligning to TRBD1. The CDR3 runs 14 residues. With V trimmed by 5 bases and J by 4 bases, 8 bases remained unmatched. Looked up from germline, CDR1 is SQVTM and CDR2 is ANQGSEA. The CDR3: CSVKPGQGIYEQYF. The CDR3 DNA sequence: TGCAGCGTTAAGCCGGGACAGGGGATATACGAGCAGTACTTC.

CDR3 DNA sequence: TGTGCCTGGGGAGCTGGACAGGGTGGTGAAAAACTGTTTTTT. Its protein is CAWGAGQGGEKLFF. The chain combines TRBV30 with TRBJ1-4, with 8 nucleotides matching TRBD1. Trimming at V came to 5 bases and at J to 7 bases, leaving 9 bases not matched to a gene. This CDR3 spans 14 amino acids. Germline CDR1 and CDR2: GTSNPN and SVGIG (reference sequence).

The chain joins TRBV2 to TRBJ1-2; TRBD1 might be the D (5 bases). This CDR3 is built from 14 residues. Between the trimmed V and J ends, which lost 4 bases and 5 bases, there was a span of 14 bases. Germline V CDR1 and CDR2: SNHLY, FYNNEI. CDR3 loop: CASSGAGTEYGYTF. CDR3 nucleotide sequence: TGTGCCAGCAGTGGAGCCGGGACGGAGTATGGCTACACCTTC.

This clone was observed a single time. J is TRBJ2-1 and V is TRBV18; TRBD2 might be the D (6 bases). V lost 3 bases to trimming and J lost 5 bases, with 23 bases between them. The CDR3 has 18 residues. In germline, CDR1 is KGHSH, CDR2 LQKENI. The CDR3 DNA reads TGTGCCAGCTCACCCCGGTCCCCACTAGCAAAAATCAACAATGAGCAGTTCTTC. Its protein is CASSPRSPLAKINNEQFF.

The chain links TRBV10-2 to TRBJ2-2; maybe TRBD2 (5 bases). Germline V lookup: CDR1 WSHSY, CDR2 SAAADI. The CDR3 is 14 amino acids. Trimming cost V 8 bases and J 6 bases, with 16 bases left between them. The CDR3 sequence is CASVRGRAAGELFF. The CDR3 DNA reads TGCGCCAGCGTAAGAGGGCGGGCAGCCGGGGAGCTGTTTTTT.

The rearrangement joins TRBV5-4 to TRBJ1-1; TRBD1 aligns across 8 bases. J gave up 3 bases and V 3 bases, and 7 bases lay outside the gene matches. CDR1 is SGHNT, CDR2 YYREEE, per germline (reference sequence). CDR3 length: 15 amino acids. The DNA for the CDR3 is TGTGCCAGCAGCTCGGCGACAGGGGCCCACACTGAAGCTTTCTTT. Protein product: CASSSATGAHTEAFF.

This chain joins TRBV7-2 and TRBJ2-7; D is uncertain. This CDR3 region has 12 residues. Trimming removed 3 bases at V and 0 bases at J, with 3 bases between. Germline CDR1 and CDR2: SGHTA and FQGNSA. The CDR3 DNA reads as TGTGCCAGCAGCTTCTTCTCCTACGAGCAGTACTTC. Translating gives CASSFFSYEQYF.

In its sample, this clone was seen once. CDR3 in amino acids: CASSLMGQGFHEQFF. The CDR3 nucleotides read TGTGCCAGCAGCTTAATGGGACAGGGGTTCCATGAGCAGTTCTTC. This sequence joins TRBV11-3 and TRBJ2-1, with 10 bases that match TRBD1. Losses at the gene ends were 2 bases for V and 8 bases for J; bases not matched to a gene: 6. Germline V gene sequence: CDR1 SGHNT, CDR2 YENEEA. The CDR3 covers 15 residues.

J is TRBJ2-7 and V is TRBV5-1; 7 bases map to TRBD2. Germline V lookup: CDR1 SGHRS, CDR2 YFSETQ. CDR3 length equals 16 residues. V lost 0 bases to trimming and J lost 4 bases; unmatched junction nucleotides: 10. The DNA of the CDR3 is TGCGCCAGCAGCTTGGGGGCCAGCGGGAAGGGATACGAGCAGTACTTC. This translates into CASSLGASGKGYEQYF.

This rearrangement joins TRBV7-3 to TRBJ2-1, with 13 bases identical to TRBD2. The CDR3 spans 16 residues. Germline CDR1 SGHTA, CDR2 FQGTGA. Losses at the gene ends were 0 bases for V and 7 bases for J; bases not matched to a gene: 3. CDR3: CASSLTWTSGSNEQFF. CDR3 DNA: TGTGCCAGCAGCTTAACCTGGACTAGCGGGAGTAATGAGCAGTTCTTC.